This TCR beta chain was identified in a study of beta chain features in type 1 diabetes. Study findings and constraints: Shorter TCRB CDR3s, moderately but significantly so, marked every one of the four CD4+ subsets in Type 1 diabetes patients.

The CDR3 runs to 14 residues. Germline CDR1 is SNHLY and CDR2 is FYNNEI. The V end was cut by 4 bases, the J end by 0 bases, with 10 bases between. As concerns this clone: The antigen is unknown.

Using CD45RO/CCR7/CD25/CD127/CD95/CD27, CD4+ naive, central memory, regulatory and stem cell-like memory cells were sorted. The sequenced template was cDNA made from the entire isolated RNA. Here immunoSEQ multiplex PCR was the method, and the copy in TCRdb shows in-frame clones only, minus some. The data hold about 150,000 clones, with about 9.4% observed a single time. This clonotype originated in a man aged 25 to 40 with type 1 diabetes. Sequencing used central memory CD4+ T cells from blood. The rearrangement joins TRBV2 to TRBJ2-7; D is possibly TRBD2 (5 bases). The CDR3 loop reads CASSGSDFSYEQYF. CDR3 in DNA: TGTGCCAGCAGTGGATCGGACTTCTCCTACGAGCAGTACTTC.